A selection of T cell receptor beta chains follows, all from one sample in a study of shared clonotypes between healthy human individuals. The method was immunoSEQ multiplex PCR; TCRdb's version includes in-frame clones alone and lacks a portion of them. This table has some 1,100,000 clones, about 84% appearing once. Sequenced material: memory CD4+ T cells from PBMCs. Receptor source: a man aged 18 to 30 in good health. Some clones in this sample may be carry-over from other donors' samples. Each CDR3 is given with its conserved first and last residue. A D gene is named only where the DNA matches it firmly. The size entry is marked missing in some rows and otherwise reads once, few, many or a size class.

>TRBV7-3|-|TRBJ2-1|once
CASSASRTYNEQFF
TGTGCCAGCAGCGCAAGCAGGACTTACAATGAGCAGTTCTTC
>TRBV4-2|-|TRBJ2-3|few
CASSQGNTDTQYF
TGTGCCAGCAGCCAAGGGAACACAGATACGCAGTATTTT
>TRBV28|TRBD2|TRBJ2-1|-
CASSSRLANEQFF
TGTGCCAGCAGTTCCAGACTAGCCAATGAGCAGTTCTTC
>TRBV25-1|TRBD2|TRBJ2-7|-
CASRTGTSFRPRAYEQYF
TGTGCCAGCAGAACCGGGACTAGCTTCCGACCCCGAGCCTACGAGCAGTACTTC
>TRBV9|TRBD2|TRBJ2-3|-
CASSPGGLAGGVTDTQYF
TGTGCCAGCAGCCCGGGCGGGCTAGCGGGAGGGGTCACAGATACGCAGTATTTT
>TRBV5-6|TRBD1|TRBJ1-1|few
CASSRNRGLTIGTEAFF
TGTGCCAGCAGCCGTAACAGGGGGCTAACGATAGGCACTGAAGCTTTCTTT
>TRBV7-2|TRBD2|TRBJ2-1|-
CASSSLLAGVLGEQFF
TGTGCCAGCAGCTCCCTACTAGCGGGAGTATTAGGGGAGCAGTTCTTC
>TRBV5-5|TRBD1|TRBJ1-2|-
CASSLDHRGGYGYTF
TGTGCCAGCAGCTTGGACCACAGGGGTGGCTATGGCTACACCTTC
>TRBV6-6|-|TRBJ1-1|-
CASSYGDGVDTEAFF
TGTGCCAGCAGTTACGGGGACGGCGTTGACACTGAAGCTTTCTTT
>TRBV28|-|TRBJ1-2|-
CASSLQGDYGYTF
TGTGCCAGCAGTTTACAGGGAGACTATGGCTACACCTTC
>TRBV18|-|TRBJ2-5|-
CASSDDMGRETQYF
TGTGCCAGCTCAGACGACATGGGAAGGGAGACCCAGTACTTC
>TRBV7-9|TRBD2|TRBJ2-7|-
CASSLGRRGLAFGYEQYF
TGTGCCAGCAGCTTAGGCCGCCGGGGACTAGCATTCGGCTACGAGCAGTACTTC
>TRBV28|TRBD2|TRBJ2-1|-
CASSLREGQFF
TGTGCCAGCAGTTTAAGGGAGGGGCAGTTCTTC
>TRBV18|-|TRBJ2-1|-
CASSPITSSNEQFF
TGTGCCAGCTCACCAATAACTAGTAGTAATGAGCAGTTCTTC
>TRBV5-1|-|TRBJ2-5|few
CASSWGEARETQYF
TGCGCCAGCAGCTGGGGTGAGGCGCGGGAGACCCAGTACTTC
>TRBV5-1|-|TRBJ2-1|-
CASSLGLASYNEQFF
TGCGCCAGCAGCTTGGGGCTAGCATCCTACAATGAGCAGTTCTTC
>TRBV4-2|-|TRBJ2-7|-
CASSRRGGNEQYF
TGTGCCAGCAGCCGAAGAGGAGGGAACGAGCAGTACTTC
>TRBV7-9|-|TRBJ1-5|-
CASSLSGGYQHF
TGTGCCAGCAGCTTATCGGGAGGTTACCAGCATTTT
>TRBV2|-|TRBJ1-1|few
CASSGGGKMTEAFF
TGTGCCAGCAGCGGTGGGGGGAAGATGACTGAAGCTTTCTTT
>TRBV7-3|-|TRBJ2-1|-
CASSLMETSEQFF
TGTGCCAGCAGCTTAATGGAGACGTCCGAGCAGTTCTTC
>TRBV5-4|-|TRBJ2-2|-
CASSLALSTGELFF
TGTGCCAGCAGCTTGGCTTTGTCCACCGGGGAGCTGTTTTTT
>TRBV9|-|TRBJ2-7|-
CASSVAGIRGYEQYF
TGTGCCAGCAGCGTAGCCGGGATTCGGGGATACGAGCAGTACTTC
>TRBV18|TRBD2|TRBJ2-7|-
CASSPGLAYEQYF
TGTGCCAGCTCACCGGGACTAGCCTACGAGCAGTACTTC
>TRBV27|-|TRBJ2-3|-
CASLGLPGPTTDTQYF
TGTGCCAGCTTAGGTCTCCCGGGACCAACCACAGATACGCAGTATTTT
>TRBV29-1|-|TRBJ1-1|few
CSVGFRGGRTEAFF
TGCAGCGTTGGATTCAGGGGCGGTAGAACTGAAGCTTTCTTT
>TRBV2|TRBD1|TRBJ2-1|-
CASRRTQGANGGEQFF
TGTGCCAGCAGGAGAACCCAGGGGGCCAATGGGGGTGAGCAGTTCTTC
>TRBV7-2|-|TRBJ2-7|few
CASSPDGQGLYEQYF
TGTGCCAGCAGTCCTGACGGTCAGGGACTGTACGAGCAGTACTTC
>TRBV28|-|TRBJ1-2|few
CASSLSGYGYTF
TGTGCCAGCAGTTTGTCAGGCTATGGCTACACCTTC
>TRBV27|-|TRBJ2-5|-
CASSFHGTKEETQYF
TGTGCCAGCAGTTTTCACGGGACAAAGGAAGAGACCCAGTACTTC
>TRBV5-1|-|TRBJ2-1|-
CASSLSVISDEQFF
TGCGCCAGCAGCCTTAGTGTCATCTCCGATGAGCAGTTCTTC
>TRBV7-2|-|TRBJ2-3|-
CASLGTDTQYF
TGTGCCAGCCTAGGAACAGATACGCAGTATTTT
>TRBV4-3|TRBD1|TRBJ1-1|-
CASSRSGQGSTEAFF
TGCGCCAGCAGCCGATCCGGACAGGGATCCACTGAAGCTTTCTTT
>TRBV28|-|TRBJ2-5|few
CASSLYTGWGETQYF
TGTGCCAGCAGTTTATATACAGGGTGGGGAGAGACCCAGTACTTC
>TRBV18|TRBD1|TRBJ1-5|-
CASSYGQGNQPQHF
TGTGCCAGCTCATACGGACAGGGCAATCAGCCCCAGCATTTT
>TRBV19|-|TRBJ1-5|-
CASRTDSYSNQPQHF
TGTGCCAGTAGGACGGACAGCTATAGCAATCAGCCCCAGCATTTT
>TRBV7-8|-|TRBJ1-4|-
CASSGPGRLNEKLFF
TGTGCCAGCAGCGGCCCGGGACGGCTTAATGAAAAACTGTTTTTT
>TRBV28|-|TRBJ2-5|-
CASSFYGGAGGETQYF
TGTGCCAGCAGTTTCTATGGAGGGGCCGGGGGAGAGACCCAGTACTTC
>TRBV2|-|TRBJ1-1|-
CASCKELNTEAFF
TGTGCCAGCTGTAAAGAACTGAACACTGAAGCTTTCTTT
>TRBV9|TRBD1|TRBJ2-6|-
CASSDRTGGLSTLSGANVLTF
TGTGCCAGCAGCGATAGGACAGGGGGCCTTTCTACCCTCTCTGGGGCCAACGTCCTGACTTTC
>TRBV10-3|TRBD2|TRBJ2-1|-
CAISETSYSGTSRQEQFF
TGTGCCATCAGTGAGACTAGCTATTCCGGGACTAGCCGGCAGGAGCAGTTCTTC
>TRBV6-5|-|TRBJ2-3|many
CASSLGGTQYF
TGTGCCAGCAGTTTGGGTGGGACGCAGTATTTT